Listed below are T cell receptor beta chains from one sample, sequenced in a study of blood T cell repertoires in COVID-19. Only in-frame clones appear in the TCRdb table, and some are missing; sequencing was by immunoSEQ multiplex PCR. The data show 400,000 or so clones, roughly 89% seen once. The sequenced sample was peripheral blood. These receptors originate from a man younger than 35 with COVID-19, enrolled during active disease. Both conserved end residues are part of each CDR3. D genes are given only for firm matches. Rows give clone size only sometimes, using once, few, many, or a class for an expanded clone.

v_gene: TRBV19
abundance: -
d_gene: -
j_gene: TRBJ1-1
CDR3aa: CASVGALNTEAFF
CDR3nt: TGTGCCAGTGTGGGGGCTTTGAACACTGAAGCTTTCTTT

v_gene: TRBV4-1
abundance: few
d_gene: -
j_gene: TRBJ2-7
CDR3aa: CASSQATGVSYEQYF
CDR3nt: TGCGCCAGCAGCCAAGCGACGGGGGTCTCCTACGAGCAGTACTTC

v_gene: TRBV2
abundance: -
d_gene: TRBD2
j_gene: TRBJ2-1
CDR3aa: CASSQGLAGADEQFF
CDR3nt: TGTGCCAGCAGCCAAGGACTAGCGGGAGCCGATGAGCAGTTCTTC

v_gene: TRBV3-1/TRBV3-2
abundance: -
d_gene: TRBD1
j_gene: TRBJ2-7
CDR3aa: CASSQVGTASYEQYF
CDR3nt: TGTGCCAGCAGCCAAGTGGGGACAGCCAGTTACGAGCAGTACTTC

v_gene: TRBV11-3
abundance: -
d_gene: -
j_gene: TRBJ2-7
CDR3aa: CASSLDLGQSNERQYF
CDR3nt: TGTGCCAGCAGCTTAGATTTAGGACAGTCAAACGAACGGCAGTACTTC

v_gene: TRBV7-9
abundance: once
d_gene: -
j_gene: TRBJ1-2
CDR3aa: CASGQQSGYTF
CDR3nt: TGTGCCAGCGGTCAACAATCAGGCTACACCTTC

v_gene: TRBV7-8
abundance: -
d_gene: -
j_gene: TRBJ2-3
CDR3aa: CASSFTGTDTQYF
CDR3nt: TGTGCCAGCAGCTTTACAGGGACAGATACGCAGTATTTT

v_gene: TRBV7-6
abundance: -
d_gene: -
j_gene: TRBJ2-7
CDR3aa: CASSLGPGSYEQYF
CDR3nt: TGTGCCAGCAGCTTAGGTCCAGGCTCCTACGAGCAGTACTTC

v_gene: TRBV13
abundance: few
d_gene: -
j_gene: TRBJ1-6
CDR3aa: CASSLGSSYNSPLHF
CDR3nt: TGTGCCAGCAGCTTAGGCAGCTCCTATAATTCACCCCTCCACTTT

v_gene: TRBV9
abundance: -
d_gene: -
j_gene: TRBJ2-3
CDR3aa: CASSVGTTGPTDTQYF
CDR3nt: TGTGCCAGCAGCGTAGGGACCACAGGCCCCACAGATACGCAGTATTTT

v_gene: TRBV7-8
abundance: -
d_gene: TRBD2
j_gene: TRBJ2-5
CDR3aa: CASRPRGTSGGFQETQYF
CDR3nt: TGTGCCAGCAGACCCCGAGGGACTAGCGGGGGTTTCCAAGAGACCCAGTACTTC

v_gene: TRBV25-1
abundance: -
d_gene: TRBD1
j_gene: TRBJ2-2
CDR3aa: CASSGGQGTGELFF
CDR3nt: TGTGCCAGCAGTGGAGGACAGGGCACCGGGGAGCTGTTTTTT

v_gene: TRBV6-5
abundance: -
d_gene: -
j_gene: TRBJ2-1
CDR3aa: CASSLGLAISHEQFF
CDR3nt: TGTGCCAGCAGTTTGGGCCTAGCTATTTCCCATGAGCAGTTCTTC

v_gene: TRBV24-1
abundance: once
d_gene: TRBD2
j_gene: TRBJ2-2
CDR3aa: CATSDLLSGAANTGELFF
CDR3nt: TGTGCCACCAGTGATTTGCTTAGCGGGGCCGCGAACACCGGGGAGCTGTTTTTT

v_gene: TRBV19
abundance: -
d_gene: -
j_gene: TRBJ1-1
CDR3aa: CASSTHRGGGTEAFF
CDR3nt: TGTGCCAGTAGTACTCATCGCGGCGGGGGGACTGAAGCTTTCTTT

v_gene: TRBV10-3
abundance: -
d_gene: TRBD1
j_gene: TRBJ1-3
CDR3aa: CANADRDSGNTIYF
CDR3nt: TGTGCCAACGCTGACAGGGACTCTGGAAACACCATATATTTT

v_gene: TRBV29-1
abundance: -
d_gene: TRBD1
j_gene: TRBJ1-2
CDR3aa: CSVVGTGHIPF
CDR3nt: TGCAGCGTTGTGGGGACAGGACATATCCCCTTC

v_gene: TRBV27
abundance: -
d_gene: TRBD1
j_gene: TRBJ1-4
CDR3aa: CASSLRQGAEKLFF
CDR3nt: TGTGCCAGCAGTTTAAGGCAGGGGGCCGAAAAACTGTTTTTT

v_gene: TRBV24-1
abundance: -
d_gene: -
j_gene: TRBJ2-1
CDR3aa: CATSDRTTGRGYEQFF
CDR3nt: TGTGCCACCAGTGACAGAACGACCGGCCGAGGGTATGAGCAGTTCTTC

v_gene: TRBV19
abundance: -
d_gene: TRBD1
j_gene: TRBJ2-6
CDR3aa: CASSRLGQASGANVLTF
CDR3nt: TGTGCCAGTAGCCGCCTCGGACAGGCCTCTGGGGCCAACGTCCTGACTTTC

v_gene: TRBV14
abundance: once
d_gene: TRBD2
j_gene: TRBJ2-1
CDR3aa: CASSPVLWRGYNEQFF
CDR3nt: TGTGCCAGCAGCCCGGTTCTGTGGCGGGGGTACAATGAGCAGTTCTTC

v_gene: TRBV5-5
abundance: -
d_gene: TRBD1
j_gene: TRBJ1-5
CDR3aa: CASSWTGPGSNQPQHF
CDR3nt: TGTGCCAGCAGCTGGACAGGGCCCGGGAGCAATCAGCCCCAGCATTTT

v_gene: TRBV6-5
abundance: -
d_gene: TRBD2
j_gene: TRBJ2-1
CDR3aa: CASRGLAGGPYEQFF
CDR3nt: TGTGCCAGCAGAGGACTAGCGGGGGGGCCGTATGAGCAGTTCTTC

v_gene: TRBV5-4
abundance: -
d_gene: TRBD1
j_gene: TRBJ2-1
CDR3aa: CASSERQGINEQFF
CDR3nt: TGTGCCAGCAGCGAAAGACAGGGGATCAATGAGCAGTTCTTC

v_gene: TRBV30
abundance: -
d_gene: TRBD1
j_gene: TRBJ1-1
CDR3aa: CAWSVRTGDRAFF
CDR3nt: TGTGCCTGGAGTGTACGGACAGGGGATCGAGCTTTCTTT

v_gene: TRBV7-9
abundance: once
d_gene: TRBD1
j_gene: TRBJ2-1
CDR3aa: CASSTGQGAYNEQFF
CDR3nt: TGTGCCAGCAGCACCGGACAGGGCGCCTACAATGAGCAGTTCTTC

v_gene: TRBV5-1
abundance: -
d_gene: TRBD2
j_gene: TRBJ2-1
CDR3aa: CASRRLAKGDEQFF
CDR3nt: TGCGCCAGCAGAAGACTAGCGAAGGGGGATGAGCAGTTCTTC

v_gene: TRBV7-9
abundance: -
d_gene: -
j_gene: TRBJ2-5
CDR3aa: CASSLGDLAAQYF
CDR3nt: TGTGCCAGCAGCTTAGGCGACCTCGCGGCCCAGTACTTC

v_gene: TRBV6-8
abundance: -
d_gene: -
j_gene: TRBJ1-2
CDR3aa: CASRDFRYCGYTF
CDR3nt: TGTGCCAGCAGGGACTTTAGGTACTGTGGCTACACCTTC

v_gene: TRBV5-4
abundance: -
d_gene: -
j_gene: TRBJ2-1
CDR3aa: CASSLLQRDNEQFF
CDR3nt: TGTGCCAGCAGCTTGTTACAGAGAGACAATGAGCAGTTCTTC

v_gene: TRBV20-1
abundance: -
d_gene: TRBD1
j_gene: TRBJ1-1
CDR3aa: CSAATGITFF
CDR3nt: TGCAGTGCTGCGACAGGGATAACTTTCTTT

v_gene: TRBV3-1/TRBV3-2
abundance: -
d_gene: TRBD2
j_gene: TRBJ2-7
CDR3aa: CASSQPGLAGGISYEQYF
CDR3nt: TGTGCCAGCAGCCAACCGGGACTAGCGGGAGGGATTTCCTACGAGCAGTACTTC

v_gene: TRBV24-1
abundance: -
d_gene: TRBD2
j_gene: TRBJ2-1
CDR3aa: CATSGGFGRLAGVGEQFF
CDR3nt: TGTGCCACCAGTGGCGGATTTGGTCGTCTAGCGGGAGTAGGTGAGCAGTTCTTC

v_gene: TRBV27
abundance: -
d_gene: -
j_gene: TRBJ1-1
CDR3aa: CASSLFSTGANTEAFF
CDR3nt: TGTGCCAGCAGTTTATTTTCCACAGGTGCCAACACTGAAGCTTTCTTT

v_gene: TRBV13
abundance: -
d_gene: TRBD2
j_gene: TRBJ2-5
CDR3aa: CASSLGTSGQETQYF
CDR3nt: TGTGCCAGCAGCCTAGGGACTAGCGGGCAAGAGACCCAGTACTTC

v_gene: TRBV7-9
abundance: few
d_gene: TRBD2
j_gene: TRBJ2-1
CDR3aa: CASSLGVAGDSYNEQFF
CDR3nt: TGTGCCAGCAGCTTAGGAGTTGCGGGAGACTCCTACAATGAGCAGTTCTTC

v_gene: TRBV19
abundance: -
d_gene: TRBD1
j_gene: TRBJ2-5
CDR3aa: CASSWDREETQYF
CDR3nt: TGTGCCAGTAGTTGGGACAGGGAAGAGACCCAGTACTTC

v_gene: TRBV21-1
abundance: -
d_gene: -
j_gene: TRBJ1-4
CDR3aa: CASSKERAGSGPNEKLFF
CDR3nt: TGTGCCAGCAGCAAAGAGAGGGCAGGCTCGGGCCCTAATGAAAAACTGTTTTTT

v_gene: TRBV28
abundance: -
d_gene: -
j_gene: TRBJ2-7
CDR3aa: CASRKDSPYEQYF
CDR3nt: TGTGCCAGCAGGAAGGACAGTCCCTACGAGCAGTACTTC

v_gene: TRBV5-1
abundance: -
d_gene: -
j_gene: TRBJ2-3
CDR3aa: CASSSDSGKDTQYF
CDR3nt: TGCGCCAGCAGCTCCGACTCCGGGAAAGATACGCAGTATTTT

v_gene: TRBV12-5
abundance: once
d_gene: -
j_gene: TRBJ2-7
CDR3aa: CASGLATGEQYF
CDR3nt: TGTGCTAGTGGTTTGGCGACGGGCGAGCAGTACTTC

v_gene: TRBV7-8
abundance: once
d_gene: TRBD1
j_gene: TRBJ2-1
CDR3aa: CASSPQGSEQFF
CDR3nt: TGTGCCAGCAGCCCACAGGGGAGTGAGCAGTTCTTC

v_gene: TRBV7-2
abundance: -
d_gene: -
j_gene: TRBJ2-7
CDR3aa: CASSLMGGPYEQYF
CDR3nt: TGTGCCAGCAGCTTGATGGGAGGACCCTACGAGCAGTACTTC

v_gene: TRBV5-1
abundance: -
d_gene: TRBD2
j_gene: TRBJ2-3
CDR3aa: CASSLGLAPAFTDTQYF
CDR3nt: TGCGCCAGCAGCTTGGGACTAGCTCCGGCTTTCACAGATACGCAGTATTTT

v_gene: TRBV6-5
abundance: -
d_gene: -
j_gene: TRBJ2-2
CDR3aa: CASSLRARAAGELFF
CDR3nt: TGTGCCAGCAGCCTAAGGGCCAGGGCCGCCGGGGAGCTGTTTTTT

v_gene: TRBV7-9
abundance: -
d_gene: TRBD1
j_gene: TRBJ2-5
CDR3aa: CASSLGQWQETQYF
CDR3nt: TGTGCCAGCAGCTTGGGACAGTGGCAAGAGACCCAGTACTTC

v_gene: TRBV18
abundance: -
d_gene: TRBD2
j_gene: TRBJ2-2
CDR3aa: CASSKGLAGDGTGELFF
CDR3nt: TGTGCCAGCTCCAAGGGACTAGCGGGAGACGGCACCGGGGAGCTGTTTTTT

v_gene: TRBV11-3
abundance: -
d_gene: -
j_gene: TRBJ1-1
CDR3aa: CASSLDPRIEAFF
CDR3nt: TGTGCCAGCAGCTTAGATCCCAGGATAGAAGCTTTCTTT

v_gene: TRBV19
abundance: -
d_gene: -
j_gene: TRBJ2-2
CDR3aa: CASIRRENTGELFF
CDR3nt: TGTGCCAGTATTCGGCGGGAGAACACCGGGGAGCTGTTTTTT

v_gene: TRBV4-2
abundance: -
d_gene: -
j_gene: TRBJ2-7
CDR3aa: CASSHPERPVNEQYF
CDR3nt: TGTGCCAGCAGCCACCCTGAGCGCCCGGTGAACGAGCAGTACTTC

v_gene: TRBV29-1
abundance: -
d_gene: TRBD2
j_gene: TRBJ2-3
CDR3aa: CSISGRAPDTQYF
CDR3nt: TGCAGCATAAGCGGGAGGGCCCCAGATACGCAGTATTTT

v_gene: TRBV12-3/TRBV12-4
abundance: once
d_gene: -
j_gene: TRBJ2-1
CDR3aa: CASCRGSGEQFF
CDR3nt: TGTGCCAGCTGTCGCGGTTCGGGTGAGCAGTTCTTC

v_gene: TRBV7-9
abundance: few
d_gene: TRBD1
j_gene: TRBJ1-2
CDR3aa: CASSSATGDGYTF
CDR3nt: TGTGCCAGCAGCTCAGCCACAGGGGATGGCTACACCTTC